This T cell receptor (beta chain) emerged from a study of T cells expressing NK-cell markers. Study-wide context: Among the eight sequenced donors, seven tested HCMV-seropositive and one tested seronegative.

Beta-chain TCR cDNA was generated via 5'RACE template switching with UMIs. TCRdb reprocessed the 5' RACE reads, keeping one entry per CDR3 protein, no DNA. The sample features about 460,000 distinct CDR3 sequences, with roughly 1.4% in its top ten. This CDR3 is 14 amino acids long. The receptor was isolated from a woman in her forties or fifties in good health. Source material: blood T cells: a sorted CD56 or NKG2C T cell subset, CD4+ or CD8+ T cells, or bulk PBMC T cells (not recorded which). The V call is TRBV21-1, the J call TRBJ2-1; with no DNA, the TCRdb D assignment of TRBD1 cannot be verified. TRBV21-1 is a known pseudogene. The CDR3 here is CASSKARDRDEQFF.